The rows below give T cell receptor beta chains drawn from one sample of a study of T cell repertoires in cytomegalovirus infection. TCRdb passed the reads through MiXCR, listing each CDR3 protein once. The sample shows about 740,000 distinct CDR3 sequences, roughly a third of them seen only once. Specimen: PBMCs. The source of these receptors is a human donor in good health (CMV status not recorded). Some clones in this sample may be carry-over from other donors' samples. Each CDR3 is given without its conserved first and last residue.

CDR3 length,V gene,J gene,CDR3 protein
12,TRBV12-3/TRBV12-4,TRBJ2-7,ASTSGQATYEQY
12,TRBV7-6,TRBJ1-1,ASSQDRGITEAF
14,TRBV7-2,TRBJ2-7,ASSVYGTGLGSEQY
11,TRBV5-6,TRBJ2-1,ASSVDRGNEQF
13,TRBV28,TRBJ2-1,ASSSASRSTAEQF
13,TRBV7-9,TRBJ1-1,ASSPRTGANTEAL
16,TRBV4-2,TRBJ1-2,ASSLPRQPGGRAYGYT
14,TRBV5-3,TRBJ1-5,ASSFSPGKGNQPQH
14,TRBV20-1,TRBJ2-3,SAEDARGGASDTQY
17,TRBV7-8,TRBJ2-1,ASSLLLAATPSSYNEQF
12,TRBV29-1,TRBJ2-4,SVDIGGAKNIQY
13,TRBV20-1,TRBJ1-6,SAYPTGGVSGPLH
14,TRBV7-9,TRBJ2-1,ASTLGGGSSYNEQF
13,TRBV28,TRBJ1-2,ASKAWGSGDYGYT
11,TRBV7-9,TRBJ2-5,ASRPTGGETQY
11,TRBV28,TRBJ1-1,ASSSPKTGGAF
14,TRBV19,TRBJ1-5,ASSERTGYSNQPQH
15,TRBV7-2,TRBJ1-5,ASSLAGTGGFNQPQH
11,TRBV12-3/TRBV12-4,TRBJ2-5,ASKGGSQETQY
13,TRBV7-8,TRBJ2-1,ASSLRPGVGNEQF
14,TRBV7-9,TRBJ1-5,ASSLRTGLIHQPQH
16,TRBV19,TRBJ2-3,ASSTAGLGYSITDTQY
15,TRBV10-3,TRBJ2-7,AISESIGTGYNYEQY
15,TRBV7-8,TRBJ1-6,ASSLDFPGGDGSPLH
13,TRBV19,TRBJ2-1,ASRSTGLAYNEQF
13,TRBV19,TRBJ1-4,ASIVQRHGAEKLF
11,TRBV18,TRBJ1-4,ASSLVGDEKLF
15,TRBV4-1,TRBJ1-1,ASSQDRGAGGFTEAF
14,TRBV12-3/TRBV12-4,TRBJ2-1,ASSPLTGAGANEQF
9,TRBV10-3,TRBJ2-1,AISAGDEQF
18,TRBV28,TRBJ1-1,ASSSFMADRVLFMNTEAF
11,TRBV19,TRBJ1-1,ARTGQPNTEAF
10,TRBV2,TRBJ1-6,ASSDGYSPLH
13,TRBV4-2,TRBJ1-1,ASSQEGRENTEAF
12,TRBV10-1,TRBJ1-4,ASSEGRNNEKMF
10,TRBV6-1,TRBJ1-4,ASRTGDEKLF
13,TRBV28,TRBJ2-1,ASSSTASSYNEQF
13,TRBV12-3/TRBV12-4,TRBJ1-5,ASRAREAAGQPQH
12,TRBV5-1,TRBJ1-1,ASSLAPKNTEAF
12,TRBV28,TRBJ2-1,ASSFGLADNEQF
12,TRBV2,TRBJ1-2,ASSEGTYNYGYT
11,TRBV2,TRBJ2-1,ASTLDSSNEQF
11,TRBV27,TRBJ1-5,ASSGRSGQPQH
12,TRBV20-1,TRBJ1-2,SASFGQDLYGYT
13,TRBV10-3,TRBJ2-3,AISEPGEDTDTQY
15,TRBV7-8,TRBJ1-5,ASSLRTGLYSNQPQH
13,TRBV28,TRBJ2-7,ASSLGPGQGEEQY
14,TRBV7-2,TRBJ2-7,ASSTGTSGIPYEQY
14,TRBV20-1,TRBJ1-3,SASRGQPSSGNTIY
19,TRBV7-2,TRBJ2-1,ASSYNLRLLLGRGSYNEQF
13,TRBV7-4,TRBJ2-1,ASILGQGLHNEQF
14,TRBV7-3,TRBJ1-1,ASSLLPGALNTEAF
12,TRBV19,TRBJ2-3,ASSMTGVRDTQY
15,TRBV28,TRBJ1-3,ASSITGLLPSGNTIY
14,TRBV28,TRBJ2-7,ASSLPPGQGLYEQY
12,TRBV27,TRBJ1-1,ASRIPSPGAEAF
11,TRBV28,TRBJ1-2,ASSTTGVEGYT
12,TRBV6-1,TRBJ2-5,ASSDAGTGRFLY
18,TRBV7-2,TRBJ1-6,ASSLHSSLLGGSYNSPLH
14,TRBV19,TRBJ1-5,ASSMLRQGTNQPQH